This TCR beta chain appears in the sequencing data of a study of blood T cell repertoires in COVID-19. Germline CDR1 and CDR2: MNHEY and SMNVEV (reference sequence). The length of the CDR3 is 15 residues. V shed 3 bases and J 0 bases; nucleotides not matched to a gene: 3. Method: immunoSEQ multiplex PCR; TCRdb's copy keeps in-frame clones and lacks some. This sample has 280,000 or so clones, with approximately 89% found just once. Sequences were obtained from peripheral blood. The J gene is TRBJ1-1, the V gene TRBV27; 8 bases map to TRBD1. This TCR derives from an older woman with acute or convalescent COVID-19. In DNA form, the CDR3 reads TGTGCCAGCAGTTTTAACAGGGGGGTGAACACTGAAGCTTTCTTT. This gives the protein CASSFNRGVNTEAFF.